This record covers a single TCR beta chain. Its antigen is as yet unknown. It was with a sample-barcoded 5' primer and a J-beta primer mix that a second PCR of about 7 to 12 cycles was run. Tagging of each cDNA molecule was performed by a template-switch adaptor with 12 random nucleotides. TCRdb re-derived calls from the 5' RACE reads in MiXCR, one entry per CDR3 protein. The table shows 550,000 to 600,000 distinct CDR3 sequences, with approximately 27% occurring only once. Trimming left V 6 bases short and J 0 bases short, with 17 bases between. Germline CDR1 and CDR2: DFQATT and SNEGSKA (reference sequence). The CDR3 totals 16 residues. This record belongs to a study of blood T cells in healthy people across ages. Findings and limits, study-wide: Roughly linear declines in TCR beta diversity per million T cells occurred with age.

The sample consisted of blood. The TCR comes from a woman in her 70s in good health. The V gene is TRBV20-1, the J gene TRBJ1-4, with D possibly being TRBD1 (5 bases). CDR3 in amino acids: CSAAAGGKTTNEKLFF. The CDR3 nucleotides read TGCAGTGCGGCCGCGGGGGGAAAAACAACTAATGAAAAACTGTTTTTT.